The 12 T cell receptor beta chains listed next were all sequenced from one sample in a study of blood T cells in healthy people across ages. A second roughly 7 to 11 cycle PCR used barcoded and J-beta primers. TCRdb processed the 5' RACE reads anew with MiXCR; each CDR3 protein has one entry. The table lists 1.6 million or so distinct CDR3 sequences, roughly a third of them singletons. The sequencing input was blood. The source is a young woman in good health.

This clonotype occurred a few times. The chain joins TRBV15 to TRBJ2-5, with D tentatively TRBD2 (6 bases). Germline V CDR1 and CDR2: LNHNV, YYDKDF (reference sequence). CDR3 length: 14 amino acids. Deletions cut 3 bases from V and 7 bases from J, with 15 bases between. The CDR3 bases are TGTGCCACCAGCAGTTCCGGGACTCTAGGGACCCAGTACTTC. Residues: CATSSSGTLGTQYF.

CDR3 bases: TGTGCCAGCAGCGTAGGAGGGGTGACACCCCTCCACTTT. Protein sequence: CASSVGGVTPLHF. The chain employs TRBV9 and TRBJ1-6; possibly TRBD1 for D (5 bases). The CDR3 spans 13 residues. Germline V gives CDR1 SGDLS, CDR2 YYNGEE. V was pared by 0 bases and J by 11 bases, with 9 bases between.

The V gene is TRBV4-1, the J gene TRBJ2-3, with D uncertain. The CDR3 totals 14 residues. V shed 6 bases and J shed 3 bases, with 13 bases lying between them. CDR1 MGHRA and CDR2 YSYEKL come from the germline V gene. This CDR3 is CASRPQAFTDTQYF. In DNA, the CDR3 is TGCGCCAGCAGACCCCAGGCCTTTACAGATACGCAGTATTTT.

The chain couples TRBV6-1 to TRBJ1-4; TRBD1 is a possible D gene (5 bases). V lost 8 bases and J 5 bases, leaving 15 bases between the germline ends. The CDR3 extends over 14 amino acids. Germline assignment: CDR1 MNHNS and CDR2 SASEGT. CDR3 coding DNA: TGTGCCAGCCACTGGGGACTGAGGAATGAAAAACTGTTTTTT. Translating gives CASHWGLRNEKLFF.

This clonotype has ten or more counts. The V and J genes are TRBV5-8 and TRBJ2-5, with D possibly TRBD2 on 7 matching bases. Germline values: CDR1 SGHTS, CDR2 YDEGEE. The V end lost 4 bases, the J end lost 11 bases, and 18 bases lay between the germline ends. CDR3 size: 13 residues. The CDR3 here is CASSLQSGEGQYF. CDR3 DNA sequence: TGTGCCAGCAGCCTTCAATCAGGGGAGGGGCAGTACTTC.

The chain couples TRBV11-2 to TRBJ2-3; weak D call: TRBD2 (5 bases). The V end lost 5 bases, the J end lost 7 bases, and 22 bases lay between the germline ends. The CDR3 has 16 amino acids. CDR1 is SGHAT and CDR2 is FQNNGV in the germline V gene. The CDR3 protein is CASSQPPSPTSNTQYF. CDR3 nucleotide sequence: TGTGCCAGCAGCCAACCCCCTAGCCCGACCTCAAATACGCAGTATTTT. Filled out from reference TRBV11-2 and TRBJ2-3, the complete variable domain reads EAGVAQSPRYKIIEKRQSVAFWCNPISGHATLYWYQQILGQGPKLLIQFQNNGVVDDSQLPKDRFSAERLKGVDSTLKIQPAKLEDSAVYLCASSQPPSPTSNTQYFGPGTRLTVL.

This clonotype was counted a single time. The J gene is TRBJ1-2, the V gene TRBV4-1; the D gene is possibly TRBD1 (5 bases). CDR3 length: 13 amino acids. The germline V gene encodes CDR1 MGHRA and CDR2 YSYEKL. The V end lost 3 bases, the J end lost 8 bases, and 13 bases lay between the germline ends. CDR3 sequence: CASSHDRQGGYTF. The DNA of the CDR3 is TGCGCCAGCAGCCACGACCGGCAGGGAGGCTACACCTTC.

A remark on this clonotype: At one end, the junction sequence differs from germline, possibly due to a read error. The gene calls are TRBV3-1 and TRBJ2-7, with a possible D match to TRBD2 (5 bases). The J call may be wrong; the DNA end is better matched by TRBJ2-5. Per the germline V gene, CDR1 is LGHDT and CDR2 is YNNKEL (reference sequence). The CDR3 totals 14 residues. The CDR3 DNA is TGTGCCGGCAGCCAAACTAGTTTGGTCGAGACCCAGTACTTC. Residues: CAGSQTSLVETQYF.

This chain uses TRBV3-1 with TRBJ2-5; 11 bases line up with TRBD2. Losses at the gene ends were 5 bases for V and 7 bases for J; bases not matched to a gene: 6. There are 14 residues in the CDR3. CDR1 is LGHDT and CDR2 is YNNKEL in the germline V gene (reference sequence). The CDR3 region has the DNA TGTGCCAGCAGCTCCGGGACTAGCGGCGTGACCCAGTACTTC. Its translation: CASSSGTSGVTQYF.

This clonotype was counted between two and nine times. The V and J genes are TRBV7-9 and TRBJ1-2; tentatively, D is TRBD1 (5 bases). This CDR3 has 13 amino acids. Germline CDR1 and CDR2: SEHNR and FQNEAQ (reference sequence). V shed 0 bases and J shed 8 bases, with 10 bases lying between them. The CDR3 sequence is CASSLATEMGYTF. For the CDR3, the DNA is TGTGCCAGCAGCTTAGCGACAGAGATGGGCTACACCTTC.

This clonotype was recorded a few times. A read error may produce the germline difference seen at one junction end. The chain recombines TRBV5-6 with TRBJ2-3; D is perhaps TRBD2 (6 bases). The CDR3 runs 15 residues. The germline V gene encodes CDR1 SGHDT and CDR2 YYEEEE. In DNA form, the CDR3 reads TGTGCCAGCAGCGATACGGGCGGGGCGACAGATACGCGGTATTTT. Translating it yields CASSDTGGATDTRYF.

CDR3 bases: TGCAGTGCTGGGGGACTAGCGGGAGGGAGATTATACAATGAGCAGTTCTTC. Translated, it gives CSAGGLAGGRLYNEQFF. The J gene is TRBJ2-1, the V gene TRBV20-1; TRBD2 matches 16 bases. Germline CDR1 is DFQATT and CDR2 is SNEGSKA (reference sequence). This CDR3 comprises 17 residues. Trimming cost V 5 bases and J 4 bases; bases outside gene matches: 8.